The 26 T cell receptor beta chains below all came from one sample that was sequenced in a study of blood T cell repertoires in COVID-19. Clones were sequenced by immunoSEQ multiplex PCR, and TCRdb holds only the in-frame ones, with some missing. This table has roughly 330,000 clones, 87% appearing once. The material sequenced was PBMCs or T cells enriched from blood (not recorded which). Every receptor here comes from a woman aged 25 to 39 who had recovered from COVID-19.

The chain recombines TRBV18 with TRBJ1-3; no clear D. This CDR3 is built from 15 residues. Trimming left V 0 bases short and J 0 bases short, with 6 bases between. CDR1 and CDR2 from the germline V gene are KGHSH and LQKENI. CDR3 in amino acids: CASSPPGSSGNTIYF. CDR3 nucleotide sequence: TGTGCCAGCTCACCACCAGGGAGCTCTGGAAACACCATATATTTT.

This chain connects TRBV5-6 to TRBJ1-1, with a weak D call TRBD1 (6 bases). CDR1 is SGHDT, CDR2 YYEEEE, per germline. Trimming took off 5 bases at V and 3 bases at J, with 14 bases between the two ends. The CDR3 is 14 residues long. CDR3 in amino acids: CASRSGAGYTEAFF. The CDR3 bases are TGTGCCAGCAGATCAGGGGCGGGTTACACTGAAGCTTTCTTT.

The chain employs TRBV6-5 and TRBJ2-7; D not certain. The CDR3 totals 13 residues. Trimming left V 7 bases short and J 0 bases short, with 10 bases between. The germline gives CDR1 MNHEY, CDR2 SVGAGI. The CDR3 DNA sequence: TGTGCCAGCAACCGGGTCCTCTCCTACGAGCAGTACTTC. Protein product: CASNRVLSYEQYF.

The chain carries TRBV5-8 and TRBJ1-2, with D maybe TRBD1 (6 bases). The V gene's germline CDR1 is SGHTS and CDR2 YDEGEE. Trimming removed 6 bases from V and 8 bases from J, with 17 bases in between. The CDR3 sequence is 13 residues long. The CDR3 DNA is TGTGCCAGCACCACCTTGGACAGTCGGGGCTACACCTTC. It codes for CASTTLDSRGYTF. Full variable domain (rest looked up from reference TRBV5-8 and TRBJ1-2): EAGVTQSPTHLIKTRGQQATLRCSPISGHTSVYWYQQALGLGLQFLLWYDEGEERNRGNFPPRFSGRQFPNYSSELNVNALELEDSALYLCASTTLDSRGYTFGSGTRLTVV.

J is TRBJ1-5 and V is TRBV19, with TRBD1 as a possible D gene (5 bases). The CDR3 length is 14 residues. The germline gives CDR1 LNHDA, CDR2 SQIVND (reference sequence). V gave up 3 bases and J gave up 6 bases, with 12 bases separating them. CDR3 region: CASSMGGTGQPQHF. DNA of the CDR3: TGTGCCAGTAGTATGGGGGGGACGGGTCAGCCCCAGCATTTT.

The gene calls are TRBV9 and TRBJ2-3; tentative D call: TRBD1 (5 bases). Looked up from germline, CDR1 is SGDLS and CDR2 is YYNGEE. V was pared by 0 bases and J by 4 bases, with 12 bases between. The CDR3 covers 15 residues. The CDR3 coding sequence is TGTGCCAGCAGCGTAGGTAGGGGCGGCGCAGATACGCAGTATTTT. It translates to CASSVGRGGADTQYF.

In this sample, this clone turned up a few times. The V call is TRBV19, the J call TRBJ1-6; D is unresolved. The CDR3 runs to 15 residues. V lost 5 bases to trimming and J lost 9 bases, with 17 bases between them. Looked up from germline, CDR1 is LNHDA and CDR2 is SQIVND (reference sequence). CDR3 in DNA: TGTGCCAGTAGTGCGGGCCAAAGCAGTGGTTCACCCCTCCACTTT. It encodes CASSAGQSSGSPLHF.

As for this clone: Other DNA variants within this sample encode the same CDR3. CDR3 in DNA: TGCAGTGCCGGGGACAGCTACGAGCAGTACTTC. Encoded protein: CSAGDSYEQYF. J is TRBJ2-7 and V is TRBV20-1, with 7 bases aligning to TRBD1. V lost 6 bases and J lost 3; bases outside the gene matches: 2. Germline V CDR1 and CDR2: DFQATT, SNEGSKA (reference sequence). The CDR3 has 11 amino acids.

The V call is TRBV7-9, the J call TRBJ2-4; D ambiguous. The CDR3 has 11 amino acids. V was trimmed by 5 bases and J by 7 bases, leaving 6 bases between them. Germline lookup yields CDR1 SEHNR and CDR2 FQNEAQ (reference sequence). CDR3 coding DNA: TGTGCCAGCAGCCTTACTAACATTCAGTACTTC. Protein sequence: CASSLTNIQYF. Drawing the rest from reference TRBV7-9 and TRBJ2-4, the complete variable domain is DTGVSQNPRHKITKRGQNVTFRCDPISEHNRLYWYRQTLGQGPEFLTYFQNEAQLEKSRLLSDRFSAERPKGSFSTLEIQRTEQGDSAMYLCASSLTNIQYFGAGTRLSVL.

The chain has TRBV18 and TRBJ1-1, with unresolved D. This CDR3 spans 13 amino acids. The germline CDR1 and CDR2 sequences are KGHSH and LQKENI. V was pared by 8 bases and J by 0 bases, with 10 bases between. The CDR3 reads CASRGIMNTEAFF. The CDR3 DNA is TGTGCCAGCCGAGGGATCATGAACACTGAAGCTTTCTTT.

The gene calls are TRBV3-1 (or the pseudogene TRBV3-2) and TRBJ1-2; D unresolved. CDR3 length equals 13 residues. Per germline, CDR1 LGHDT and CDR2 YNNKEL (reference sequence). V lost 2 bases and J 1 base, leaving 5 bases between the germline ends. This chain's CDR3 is CASSQLINYGYTF. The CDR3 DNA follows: TGTGCCAGCAGCCAATTAATTAACTATGGCTACACCTTC.

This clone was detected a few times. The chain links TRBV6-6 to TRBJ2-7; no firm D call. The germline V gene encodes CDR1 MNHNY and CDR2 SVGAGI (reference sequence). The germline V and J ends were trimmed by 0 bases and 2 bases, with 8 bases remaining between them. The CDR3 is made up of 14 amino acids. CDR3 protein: CASSYSAETYEQYF. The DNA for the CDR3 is TGTGCCAGCAGTTACTCGGCGGAGACCTACGAGCAGTACTTC.

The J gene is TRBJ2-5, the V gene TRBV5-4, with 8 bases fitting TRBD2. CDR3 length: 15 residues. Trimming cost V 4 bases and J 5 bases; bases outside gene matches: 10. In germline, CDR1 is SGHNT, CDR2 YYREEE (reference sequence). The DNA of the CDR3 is TGTGCCAGCAGCCCTACGGGGGGGCCCGGTGAGACCCAGTACTTC. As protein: CASSPTGGPGETQYF.

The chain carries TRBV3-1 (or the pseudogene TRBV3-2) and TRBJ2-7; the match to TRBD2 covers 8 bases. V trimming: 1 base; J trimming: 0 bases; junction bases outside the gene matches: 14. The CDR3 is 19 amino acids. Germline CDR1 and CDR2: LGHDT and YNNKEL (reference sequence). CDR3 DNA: TGTGCCAGCAGCCAAGTCGGTTGGTCCTTAGCGGGAAGCTCCTACGAGCAGTACTTC. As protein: CASSQVGWSLAGSSYEQYF.

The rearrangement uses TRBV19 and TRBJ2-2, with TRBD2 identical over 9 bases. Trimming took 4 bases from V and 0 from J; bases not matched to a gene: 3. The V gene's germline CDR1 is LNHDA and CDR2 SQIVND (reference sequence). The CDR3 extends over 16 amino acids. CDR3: CASSTRGGTNTGELFF. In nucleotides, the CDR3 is TGTGCCAGTAGTACGCGGGGGGGAACGAACACCGGGGAGCTGTTTTTT.

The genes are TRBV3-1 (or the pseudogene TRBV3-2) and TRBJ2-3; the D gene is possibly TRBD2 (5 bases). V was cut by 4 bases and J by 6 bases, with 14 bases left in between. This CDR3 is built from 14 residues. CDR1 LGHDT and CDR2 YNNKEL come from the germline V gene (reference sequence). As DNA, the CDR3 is TGTGCCAGCAGCCTCCGACTACCTCCGGATACGCAGTATTTT. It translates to CASSLRLPPDTQYF.

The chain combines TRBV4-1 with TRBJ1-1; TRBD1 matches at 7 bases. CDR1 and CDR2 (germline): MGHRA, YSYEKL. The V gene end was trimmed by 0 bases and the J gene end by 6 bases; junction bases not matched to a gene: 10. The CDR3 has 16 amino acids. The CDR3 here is CASSQEMAGGKAEAFF. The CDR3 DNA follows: TGCGCCAGCAGCCAAGAAATGGCAGGGGGTAAGGCTGAAGCTTTCTTT.

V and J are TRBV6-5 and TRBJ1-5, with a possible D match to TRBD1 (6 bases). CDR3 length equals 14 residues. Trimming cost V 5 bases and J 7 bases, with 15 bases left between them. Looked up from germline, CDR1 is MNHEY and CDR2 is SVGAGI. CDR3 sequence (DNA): TGTGCCAGCAGTCAAACCAGGGGAGACCAGCCCCAGCATTTT. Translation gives CASSQTRGDQPQHF.

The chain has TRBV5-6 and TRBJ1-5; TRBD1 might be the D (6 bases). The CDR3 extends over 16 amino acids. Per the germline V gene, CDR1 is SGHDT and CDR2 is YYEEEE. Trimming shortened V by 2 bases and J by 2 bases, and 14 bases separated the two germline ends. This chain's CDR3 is CASSFLGPGGNQPQHF. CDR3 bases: TGTGCCAGCAGCTTTCTGGGCCCAGGGGGCAATCAGCCCCAGCATTTT.

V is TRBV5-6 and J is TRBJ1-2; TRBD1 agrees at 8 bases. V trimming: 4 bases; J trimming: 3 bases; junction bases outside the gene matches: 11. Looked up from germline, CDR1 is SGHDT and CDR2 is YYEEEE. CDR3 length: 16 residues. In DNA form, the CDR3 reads TGTGCCAGCAGCGCCGGCAGGGGGCTTGCTGACTATGGCTACACCTTC. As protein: CASSAGRGLADYGYTF.

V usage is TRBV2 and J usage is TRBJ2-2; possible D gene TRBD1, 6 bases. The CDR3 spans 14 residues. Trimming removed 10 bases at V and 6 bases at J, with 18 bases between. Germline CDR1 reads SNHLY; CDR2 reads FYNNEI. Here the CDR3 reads CATSNRDSAGELFF. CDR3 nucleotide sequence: TGTGCCACTTCTAACAGGGATTCGGCCGGGGAGCTGTTTTTT. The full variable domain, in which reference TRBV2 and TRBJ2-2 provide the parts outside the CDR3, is EPEVTQTPSHQVTQMGQEVILRCVPISNHLYFYWYRQILGQKVEFLVSFYNNEISEKSEIFDDQFSVERPDGSNFTLKIRSTKLEDSAMYFCATSNRDSAGELFFGEGSRLTVL.

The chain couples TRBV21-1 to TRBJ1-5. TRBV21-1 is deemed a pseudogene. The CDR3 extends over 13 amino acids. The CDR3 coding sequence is TGTGCCAGCAACACGGAGGACGGCCAGCCCCAGCATTTT. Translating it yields CASNTEDGQPQHF.

Here the CDR3 DNA reads TGTGCCGCCAGACAGGACTTCAATCAGCCCCAGCATTTT. Encoded protein: CAARQDFNQPQHF. The chain couples TRBV30 to TRBJ1-5; tentative D call: TRBD1 (6 bases). Germline CDR1 and CDR2: GTSNPN and SVGIG (reference sequence). Trimming pared 8 bases from V and 3 bases from J, leaving 14 bases between. The CDR3 is 13 amino acids.

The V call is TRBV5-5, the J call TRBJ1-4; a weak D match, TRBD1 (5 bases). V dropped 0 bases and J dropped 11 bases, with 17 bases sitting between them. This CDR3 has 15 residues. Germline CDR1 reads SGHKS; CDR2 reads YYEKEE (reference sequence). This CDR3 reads CASSLGDSRKDKLFF. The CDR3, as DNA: TGTGCCAGCAGCTTGGGCGACAGCCGAAAGGACAAACTGTTTTTT.

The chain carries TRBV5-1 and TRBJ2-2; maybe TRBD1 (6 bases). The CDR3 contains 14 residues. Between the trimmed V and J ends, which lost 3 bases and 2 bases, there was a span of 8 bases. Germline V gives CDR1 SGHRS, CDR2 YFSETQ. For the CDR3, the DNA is TGCGCCAGCAGCTCACAGGGTAACACCGGGGAGCTGTTTTTT. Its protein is CASSSQGNTGELFF. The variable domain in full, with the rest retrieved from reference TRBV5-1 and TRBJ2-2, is KAGVTQTPRYLIKTRGQQVTLSCSPISGHRSVSWYQQTPGQGLQFLFEYFSETQRNKGNFPGRFSGRQFSNSRSEMNVSTLELGDSALYLCASSSQGNTGELFFGEGSRLTVL.

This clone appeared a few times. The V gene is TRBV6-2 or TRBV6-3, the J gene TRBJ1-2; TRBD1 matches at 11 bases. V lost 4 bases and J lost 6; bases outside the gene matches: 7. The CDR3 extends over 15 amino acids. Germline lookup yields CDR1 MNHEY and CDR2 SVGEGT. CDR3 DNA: TGTGCCAGCAGTTTCGGACAGGGGGCGCGTCATGGCTACACCTTC. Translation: CASSFGQGARHGYTF.